This T cell receptor beta chain was sequenced for a study of blood T cell repertoires in COVID-19. Study summary: The United States, Italy and Spain provided the acute and convalescent COVID-19 samples. T cells, B-cell-depleted T cells, or PBMCs supplied cDNA or gDNA.

In Seattle, patients joined the study during active infection and were tracked longitudinally. Germline CDR1 reads KGHSH; CDR2 reads LQKENI. The CDR3 sequence is 18 residues long. V shed 6 bases and J shed 7 bases, with 29 bases lying between them. Per the study methods: How many nucleated cells were present was estimated from reference gene primer amplification. TCRdb's copy holds only in-frame clones and misses some; the assay was immunoSEQ multiplex PCR. The DNA was the basis for D and trimming; V, J and clone size are from that table. This sample has 120,000 to 150,000 clones, with over 80% found just once.

Sequencing was carried out using peripheral blood. This receptor was identified in a man aged 25 to 45 with COVID-19, enrolled during active disease. This chain links TRBV18 with TRBJ2-3; TRBD2 might be the D (6 bases). CDR3 loop: CASSAAWRASGPLYTQYF. In nucleotides, the CDR3 is TGTGCCAGCTCCGCCGCCTGGAGGGCCTCTGGACCACTTTATACGCAGTATTTT.